The 20 T cell receptor beta chains reported below all come from one sample, sequenced in a study of T cell responses to AZD1222 COVID-19 vaccine. Profiled with immunoSEQ multiplex PCR; TCRdb holds only in-frame clones, not every one. In the table there are approximately 130,000 clones, more than 85% of which are singletons. Sequenced material: peripheral blood, taken on day 0 of AZD1222 vaccination. The receptors derive from an adult in good health.

This clone was detected a few times. This chain's CDR3 is CASSRRTSVTGELFF. CDR3 DNA: TGTGCCAGCAGCCGCCGGACTAGCGTCACCGGGGAGCTGTTTTTT. The chain combines TRBV3-1 (or the pseudogene TRBV3-2) with TRBJ2-2; 9 bases match TRBD2. The length of the CDR3 is 15 residues. With 4 bases clipped from V and 4 bases from J, the junction kept 4 bases outside the gene matches. From germline, CDR1 is LGHDT and CDR2 YNNKEL (reference sequence).

This rearrangement joins TRBV4-2 to TRBJ1-5; D is possibly TRBD1 (5 bases). Trimming removed 0 bases from V and 8 bases from J, with 8 bases in between. Germline CDR1 LGHNA, CDR2 YNFKEQ. The CDR3 is made up of 13 amino acids. The CDR3 spells CASSQEGREPQHF. The CDR3 DNA reads TGTGCCAGCAGCCAAGAGGGGCGGGAGCCCCAGCATTTT.

The rearrangement uses TRBV7-7 and TRBJ2-2, with D unresolved. CDR3 length equals 13 residues. Between the trimmed V and J ends, which lost 3 bases and 7 bases, there was a span of 9 bases. Germline V gives CDR1 SSHAT, CDR2 FNYEAQ (reference sequence). The CDR3 coding sequence is TGTGCCAGCAGCTTCCAGCTTGTCGGGGAGCTGTTTTTT. Amino acids: CASSFQLVGELFF.

CDR3 sequence: CASWPGNTEAFF. In DNA, the CDR3 is TGTGCCAGCTGGCCCGGGAACACTGAAGCTTTCTTT. The V and J genes are TRBV3-1 (or the pseudogene TRBV3-2) and TRBJ1-1; D is undetermined. The CDR3 is made up of 12 amino acids. With 8 bases removed from V and 1 base from J, the gap between germline ends came to 8 bases. The germline V gene has CDR1 LGHDT and CDR2 YNNKEL (reference sequence).

This sequence joins TRBV28 and TRBJ1-5; no reliable D call. V lost 6 bases and J lost 3, with 18 bases in between. Germline V gives CDR1 MDHEN, CDR2 SYDVKM. The CDR3 covers 16 residues. The CDR3 nucleotides are TGTGCCAGCAGGGAGCCGTGGGAGAGAAACAATCAGCCCCAGCATTTT. Translated: CASREPWERNNQPQHF.

The J gene is TRBJ1-1, the V gene TRBV14, with D perhaps TRBD1 (6 bases). This CDR3 comprises 16 residues. V lost 1 base to trimming and J lost 7 bases, with 19 bases between them. CDR1 and CDR2 from the germline V gene are SGHDN and FVKESK. For the CDR3, the DNA is TGTGCCAGCAGCCAAGGAGGGGGACCCACCCGTAATGAAGCTTTCTTT. Its translation: CASSQGGGPTRNEAFF.

The rearrangement joins TRBV9 to TRBJ2-1; possible D gene TRBD2, 5 bases. The CDR3 extends over 13 amino acids. The germline V gene has CDR1 SGDLS and CDR2 YYNGEE. V dropped 4 bases and J dropped 6 bases, with 11 bases sitting between them. The CDR3 here is CASSPGTPNEQFF. CDR3 DNA sequence: TGTGCCAGCAGCCCGGGAACACCCAATGAGCAGTTCTTC.

This chain links TRBV28 with TRBJ1-2; 10 bases agree with TRBD1. The J segment lost 7 bases and the V segment lost 6 bases, leaving 8 bases of the junction unmatched. The CDR3 is 14 amino acids. Germline CDR1 and CDR2: MDHEN and SYDVKM. Here the CDR3 reads CASSLSRDRGGYTF. The CDR3 DNA follows: TGTGCCAGCAGCCTATCCCGGGACAGGGGTGGCTACACCTTC.

The gene calls are TRBV28 and TRBJ1-2, with D uncertain. The germline gives CDR1 MDHEN, CDR2 SYDVKM. V was clipped by 6 bases and J by 3 bases, with 11 bases between them. The CDR3 covers 13 residues. The CDR3 spells CASSSPGDYGYTF. In nucleotides, the CDR3 is TGTGCCAGCAGCTCCCCTGGGGACTATGGCTACACCTTC.

This chain links TRBV4-1 with TRBJ2-5; 7 bases fit TRBD2. This CDR3 spans 16 amino acids. Germline V lookup: CDR1 MGHRA, CDR2 YSYEKL. V gave up 1 base and J gave up 4 bases; unmatched junction bases: 9. As DNA, the CDR3 is TGCGCCAGCAGCCAAGTCAGGGCTAGCGGTCCAGAGACCCAGTACTTC. This translates into CASSQVRASGPETQYF.

The chain uses TRBV7-9 and TRBJ1-3, with D tentatively TRBD1 (6 bases). Per germline, CDR1 SEHNR and CDR2 FQNEAQ (reference sequence). The CDR3 spans 17 residues. Trimming took 5 bases from V and 8 from J, leaving 25 bases between them. CDR3 sequence reads: CASSLRAKRWGADTIYF. The CDR3 DNA reads as TGTGCCAGCAGCCTCCGAGCAAAAAGGTGGGGGGCAGACACCATATATTTT.

This clone appeared a single time. J is TRBJ2-2 and V is TRBV7-9; unclear D gene. The V end lost 3 bases, the J end lost 4 bases, and 6 bases lay between the germline ends. This CDR3 spans 13 amino acids. Germline CDR1 SEHNR, CDR2 FQNEAQ (reference sequence). The CDR3 bases are TGTGCCAGCAGCTTTTATGCCACCGGGGAGCTGTTTTTT. It translates to CASSFYATGELFF.

The chain joins TRBV7-8 to TRBJ2-6; D not certain. The CDR3 loop spans 18 amino acids. Trimming left V 5 bases short and J 1 base short, with 18 bases between. Germline lookup yields CDR1 SGHVS and CDR2 FQNEAQ. CDR3 nucleotides: TGTGCCAGCAGCCCTAGTGGCAGGTCCGATTCTGGGGCCAACGTCCTGACTTTC. This codes for CASSPSGRSDSGANVLTF.

This chain links TRBV4-2 with TRBJ2-7; TRBD1 matches at 9 bases. Germline assignment: CDR1 LGHNA and CDR2 YNFKEQ. The length of the CDR3 is 16 residues. Unmatched junction bases numbered 7, after V lost 3 bases and J lost 1 base. The CDR3 loop is CASSHLQTGGSYEQYF. The DNA for the CDR3 is TGTGCCAGCAGCCACCTCCAGACAGGGGGGTCCTACGAGCAGTACTTC.

The CDR3 sequence is CASSQQGAYTEAFF. As DNA, the CDR3 is TGTGCCAGCAGCCAGCAGGGGGCTTACACTGAAGCTTTCTTT. The V call is TRBV6-1, the J call TRBJ1-1; TRBD1 matches 8 bases. The CDR3 sequence is 14 residues long. V dropped 6 bases and J dropped 3; count of bases not matched to a gene: 6. Germline V gene data show CDR1 as MNHNS and CDR2 as SASEGT.

This clone appeared a single time. The genes are TRBV18 and TRBJ2-2; D is tentatively TRBD1 or TRBD2 (5 bases each). Per the germline V gene, CDR1 is KGHSH and CDR2 is LQKENI. V shed 3 bases and J shed 6 bases, with 20 bases lying between them. This CDR3 is 17 amino acids long. CDR3 region: CASSPSRSGTRPGELFF. CDR3 DNA: TGTGCCAGCTCACCTTCTCGGTCGGGGACCCGGCCCGGGGAGCTGTTTTTT.

This chain joins TRBV5-4 and TRBJ2-2; D is undetermined. The V end lost 3 bases, the J end lost 0 bases, and 12 bases lay between the germline ends. The CDR3 consists of 16 residues. The germline gives CDR1 SGHNT, CDR2 YYREEE (reference sequence). The CDR3 reads CASSYRATANTGELFF. The CDR3 nucleotides are TGTGCCAGCAGCTATAGGGCGACCGCGAACACCGGGGAGCTGTTTTTT.

This clone was recorded only once. The chain links TRBV28 to TRBJ1-4, with D possibly TRBD1 on 6 matching bases. Germline lookup yields CDR1 MDHEN and CDR2 SYDVKM. This CDR3 has 16 amino acids. Between the trimmed V and J ends, which lost 5 bases and 4 bases, there was a span of 17 bases. CDR3 region: CASSQSLQGINEKLFF. Written as DNA, the CDR3 is TGTGCCAGCAGTCAAAGCCTGCAGGGGATTAATGAAAAACTGTTTTTT.

This chain links TRBV20-1 with TRBJ1-2; D perhaps matches TRBD1 (5 bases). This CDR3 has 9 residues. Trimming removed 7 bases from V and 7 bases from J, with 7 bases in between. The germline V gene encodes CDR1 DFQATT and CDR2 SNEGSKA (reference sequence). The CDR3 reads CSVGGGYTF. CDR3 DNA sequence: TGCAGTGTCGGGGGTGGCTACACCTTC.

The chain employs TRBV7-6 and TRBJ2-3, with D tentatively TRBD1 (5 bases). Per germline, CDR1 SGHVS and CDR2 FNYEAQ. The CDR3 loop spans 17 amino acids. V gave up 5 bases and J gave up 0 bases, with 18 bases separating them. CDR3 sequence reads: CASSPRTLSSSTDTQYF. The CDR3 DNA reads as TGTGCCAGCAGCCCTCGGACACTCTCCTCTAGCACAGATACGCAGTATTTT.